The 27 T cell receptor beta chains presented below share a single source sample, sequenced in a study of T cells in Graves' hyperthyroidism and ophthalmopathy. RNA transcripts gave rise to amplified TCR beta CDR3 regions. First-round RT-PCR targeting the TCR CDR3 was performed with the HTBI primer set. TCRdb processed the multiplex PCR reads anew with MiXCR; each CDR3 protein has one entry. The sample yields about 590,000 distinct CDR3 sequences, 15% to 19% seen once. The sample comprised blood. The receptors shown here come from a young woman with Graves' hyperthyroidism.

This clonotype was observed many times. The chain uses TRBV6-6 and TRBJ2-3, with 11 bases aligning to TRBD2. J gave up 7 bases and V 0 bases, and 6 bases lay outside the gene matches. The germline gives CDR1 MNHNY, CDR2 SVGAGI (reference sequence). The length of the CDR3 is 16 residues. CDR3 DNA sequence: TGTGCCAGCAGTTACTCGATGGCTAGCGGGAGGTATACGCAGTATTTT. Translation: CASSYSMASGRYTQYF.

As regards this clonotype: A much larger clone differs from this one at a single base, so this may be a read error. The gene calls are TRBV20-1 and TRBJ2-1, with a weak D call TRBD2 (6 bases). The V end was cut by 5 bases, the J end by 8 bases, with 22 bases between. Germline loops: CDR1 DFQATT, CDR2 SNEGSKA (reference sequence). The CDR3 is 15 residues long. In DNA, the CDR3 is TGCAGTGCTGAGGGGAGGTCGCTAGCGCTATATGAGCAGTTCTTC. Translation gives CSAEGRSLALYEQFF.

This clonotype occurred a few times. V usage is TRBV3-1 and J usage is TRBJ2-1, with 8 bases matching TRBD2. The CDR3 consists of 13 residues. V shed 1 base and J 16 bases; nucleotides not matched to a gene: 9. Germline CDR1 LGHDT, CDR2 YNNKEL (reference sequence). The CDR3 region is CASSQVSGTSLFF. Here the CDR3 DNA reads TGTGCCAGCAGCCAAGTTTCGGGGACTAGTCTTTTCTTC.

The J gene is TRBJ2-7, the V gene TRBV15, with TRBD1 identical over 12 bases. The V gene end was trimmed by 2 bases and the J gene end by 3 bases; junction bases not matched to a gene: 11. Germline lookup yields CDR1 LNHNV and CDR2 YYDKDF (reference sequence). The CDR3 consists of 18 residues. CDR3 amino acids: CATSRTTPGQGAIYEQYF. Here the CDR3 DNA reads TGTGCCACCAGCAGAACAACTCCGGGACAGGGGGCAATCTACGAGCAGTACTTC.

This clonotype was counted between two and nine times. The chain carries TRBV9 and TRBJ2-1, with 9 bases aligning to TRBD2. The junction had 7 bases not matched to a gene; V was cut back by 0 bases and J by 9 bases. The CDR3 is made up of 15 amino acids. The germline V gene has CDR1 SGDLS and CDR2 YYNGEE. The CDR3 nucleotides read TGTGCCAGCAGCGTAGCTGCGGGAGGGAGGGGTGAGCAGTTCTTC. Protein: CASSVAAGGRGEQFF.

Many counts were recorded for this clonotype. This chain links TRBV5-1 with TRBJ2-1; the match to TRBD1 covers 9 bases. Germline CDR1 SGHRS, CDR2 YFSETQ. V dropped 4 bases and J dropped 3; count of bases not matched to a gene: 5. The CDR3 consists of 15 residues. CDR3 loop: CASSPGTGIYNEQFF. In DNA, the CDR3 is TGCGCCAGCAGCCCAGGGACAGGGATCTACAATGAGCAGTTCTTC. The full variable domain, with the rest looked up from reference TRBV5-1 and TRBJ2-1, is KAGVTQTPRYLIKTRGQQVTLSCSPISGHRSVSWYQQTPGQGLQFLFEYFSETQRNKGNFPGRFSGRQFSNSRSEMNVSTLELGDSALYLCASSPGTGIYNEQFFGPGTRLTVL.

At least ten counts were recorded for this clonotype. The chain has TRBV11-3 and TRBJ2-1; D is possibly TRBD1 (6 bases). Deletions cut 1 base from V and 5 bases from J, with 12 bases between. There are 15 residues in the CDR3. CDR1 is SGHNT and CDR2 is YENEEA in the germline V gene. CDR3 sequence (DNA): TGTGCCAGCAGCTTAGGCAGGGGATCTCACAATGAGCAGTTCTTC. Residues: CASSLGRGSHNEQFF.

This clonotype was recorded many times. The CDR3 region is CASGGGGSYEQYF. Written as DNA, the CDR3 is TGTGCCAGCGGAGGGGGCGGCTCCTACGAGCAGTACTTC. The chain couples TRBV27 to TRBJ2-7, with D maybe TRBD1 (7 bases). There are 13 residues in the CDR3. The V end was cut by 8 bases, the J end by 0 bases, with 11 bases between. Germline V CDR1 and CDR2: MNHEY, SMNVEV (reference sequence).

The table lists this clonotype with many counts. The V and J genes are TRBV29-1 and TRBJ2-3; 8 bases line up with TRBD1. Germline V CDR1 and CDR2: SQVTM, ANQGSEA. This CDR3 region has 14 residues. Germline trimming cut 0 bases from V and 4 bases from J; bases unmatched to any gene: 3. The CDR3 here is CSVEEDRESDTQYF. Written as DNA, the CDR3 is TGCAGCGTTGAAGAGGACAGGGAATCAGATACGCAGTATTTT.

This clonotype occurred many times. The V call is TRBV30, the J call TRBJ2-7; TRBD2 agrees at 11 bases. The CDR3 runs 13 residues. With 3 bases clipped from V and 3 bases from J, the junction kept 1 base outside the gene matches. Germline V lookup: CDR1 GTSNPN, CDR2 SVGIG (reference sequence). The CDR3 region has the DNA TGTGCCTGGAGACTAGCGGGAGACTACGAGCAGTACTTC. It encodes CAWRLAGDYEQYF.

The table lists this clonotype with many counts. The J gene is TRBJ2-1, the V gene TRBV28; no reliable D call. This CDR3 spans 12 amino acids. Germline lookup yields CDR1 MDHEN and CDR2 SYDVKM. V was shortened by 2 bases and J by 2 bases, with 1 base between the two germline ends. The CDR3 region is CASSLAYNEQFF. DNA of the CDR3: TGTGCCAGCAGTTTAGCCTACAATGAGCAGTTCTTC.

This clonotype has a count of ten or more. V gene TRBV30 combines with J gene TRBJ2-1; D is undetermined. V shed 0 bases and J shed 10 bases, with 7 bases lying between them. The germline gives CDR1 GTSNPN, CDR2 SVGIG (reference sequence). This CDR3 has 11 residues. CDR3 nucleotides: TGTGCCTGGAGTGTACGCAGGGAGCAGTTCTTC. Amino acid sequence: CAWSVRREQFF.

Only a few counts were recorded for this clonotype. This chain uses TRBV19 with TRBJ1-1, with D perhaps matching TRBD1 (5 bases). Trimming cost V 4 bases and J 0 bases, with 15 bases left between them. The CDR3 length is 16 residues. Germline V gene sequence: CDR1 LNHDA, CDR2 SQIVND (reference sequence). The CDR3 spells CASSTRAGRLNTEAFF. Written as DNA, the CDR3 is TGTGCCAGTAGTACCCGGGCAGGGCGCCTGAACACTGAAGCTTTCTTT.

The rearrangement joins TRBV12-3 or TRBV12-4 to TRBJ1-5, with a possible D match to TRBD1 (5 bases). This CDR3 comprises 16 residues. V was clipped by 5 bases and J by 5 bases, with 19 bases between them. The CDR3 here is CASSQALTVTDQPQHF. For the CDR3, the DNA is TGTGCCAGCAGTCAGGCGCTCACAGTGACAGATCAGCCCCAGCATTTT.

The chain joins TRBV19 to TRBJ1-4, with 8 bases aligning to TRBD1. V shed 6 bases, J shed 8 bases, and the junction held 8 bases outside the gene matches. Germline CDR1 reads LNHDA; CDR2 reads SQIVND (reference sequence). The CDR3 totals 14 residues. This chain's CDR3 is CASSAGTGGEKLFF. Here the CDR3 DNA reads TGTGCCAGTAGCGCCGGGACAGGTGGGGAAAAACTGTTTTTT.

The chain links TRBV18 to TRBJ1-1; D is perhaps TRBD1 (6 bases). CDR3 length: 14 amino acids. Looked up from germline, CDR1 is KGHSH and CDR2 is LQKENI. The V and J ends lost 4 bases and 3 bases respectively, with 12 bases between them. The CDR3 coding sequence is TGTGCCAGCTCACGCCAGGGGCCCTACACTGAAGCTTTCTTT. Translation gives CASSRQGPYTEAFF.

This clonotype was seen many times. The chain carries TRBV18 and TRBJ2-7; 9 bases are shared with TRBD2. Germline V gene sequence: CDR1 KGHSH, CDR2 LQKENI. The CDR3 is made up of 14 amino acids. Losses at the gene ends were 3 bases for V and 2 bases for J; bases not matched to a gene: 2. CDR3 nucleotide sequence: TGTGCCAGCTCACCTAGCGGGAGAACCTACGAGCAGTACTTC. Translated, it gives CASSPSGRTYEQYF.

This clonotype was counted ten times or more. V usage is TRBV12-3 or TRBV12-4 and J usage is TRBJ2-5; D not resolved. Deletions cut 2 bases from V and 5 bases from J, with 9 bases between. The CDR3 consists of 13 residues. The CDR3 sequence is CASSLTGRETQYF. CDR3 nucleotides: TGTGCCAGCAGTTTAACGGGTCGGGAGACCCAGTACTTC.

The V gene is TRBV24-1, the J gene TRBJ2-5; D unclear. The CDR3 is 11 residues long. The V gene lost 1 base and the J gene lost 12 bases, with 8 bases spanning the gap. Germline V gene sequence: CDR1 KGHDR, CDR2 SFDVKD. CDR3 sequence (DNA): TGTGCCACCAGTGATTTTGGCGTGAAGTACTTC. As protein: CATSDFGVKYF.

This chain links TRBV27 with TRBJ2-7; 11 bases are shared with TRBD2. Germline V CDR1 and CDR2: MNHEY, SMNVEV (reference sequence). J was trimmed by 6 bases and V by 4 bases; bases with no gene match: 14. The CDR3 has 17 residues. CDR3 sequence (DNA): TGTGCCAGCAGTTCGGGACTAGCGGCGAGTTTCCCGTCCGAGCAGTACTTC. Translated, it gives CASSSGLAASFPSEQYF.

The rearrangement links TRBV12-3 or TRBV12-4 to TRBJ2-7, with D perhaps matching TRBD1 (6 bases). The CDR3 length is 11 residues. The ends were cut back, 5 bases at V and 6 bases at J, with 8 bases in the middle. In DNA form, the CDR3 reads TGTGCCAGCAGTACAGGGTTCGAGCAGTACTTC. This gives the protein CASSTGFEQYF.

This clonotype was found many times. CDR3 sequence: CASAARTRSGANVLTF. The CDR3 DNA reads TGTGCCAGCGCGGCCAGGACCCGCTCTGGGGCCAACGTCCTGACTTTC. This chain links TRBV2 with TRBJ2-6; D is undetermined. CDR1 is SNHLY and CDR2 is FYNNEI in the germline V gene. V was cut by 8 bases and J by 0 bases, with 14 bases left in between. This CDR3 comprises 16 residues. Combining the CDR3 with reference TRBV2 and TRBJ2-6 gives the whole variable domain EPEVTQTPSHQVTQMGQEVILRCVPISNHLYFYWYRQILGQKVEFLVSFYNNEISEKSEIFDDQFSVERPDGSNFTLKIRSTKLEDSAMYFCASAARTRSGANVLTFGAGSRLTVL.

This clonotype has a handful of counts. The chain has TRBV4-1 and TRBJ2-1; the match to TRBD1 covers 10 bases. Trimming took 0 bases from V and 5 from J; bases not matched to a gene: 4. The CDR3 runs 16 residues. Germline V lookup: CDR1 MGHRA, CDR2 YSYEKL. The chain's CDR3 is CASSQDGDRGHNEQFF. Written as DNA, the CDR3 is TGCGCCAGCAGCCAAGATGGGGACAGGGGACACAATGAGCAGTTCTTC.

This clonotype was counted ten times or more. This rearrangement joins TRBV11-2 to TRBJ2-2, with no clear D. This CDR3 contains 13 residues. V lost 2 bases to trimming and J lost 3 bases, with 4 bases between them. From germline, CDR1 is SGHAT and CDR2 FQNNGV. The CDR3, as DNA: TGTGCCAGCAGCTTACAGGACACCGGGGAGCTGTTTTTT. Its translation: CASSLQDTGELFF.

A single count supports this clonotype. This rearrangement joins TRBV29-1 to TRBJ1-2, with a possible D match to TRBD1 (6 bases). Germline CDR1 is SQVTM and CDR2 is ANQGSEA. V was clipped by 7 bases and J by 8 bases, with 17 bases between them. CDR3 length equals 12 residues. CDR3 nucleotide sequence: TGCAGCGCGGGGGAACAGGGTAGCGGCTACACCTTC. Translating it yields CSAGEQGSGYTF.

As regards this clonotype: This may be a read error, as it is one base from a much larger clone. This rearrangement joins TRBV13 to TRBJ2-5; D possibly corresponds to TRBD1 (6 bases). The CDR3 is 14 amino acids. CDR1 is PRHDT and CDR2 is FYEKMQ in the germline V gene (reference sequence). V shed 5 bases and J shed 9 bases, with 19 bases lying between them. The CDR3 protein is CASSQRQPQGSQYF. As DNA, the CDR3 is TGTGCCAGCAGCCAGAGACAGCCTCAGGGGTCCCAGTACTTC.

This clonotype was detected ten times or more. V is TRBV27 and J is TRBJ2-1; D remains ambiguous. Germline CDR1 is MNHEY and CDR2 is SMNVEV (reference sequence). This CDR3 contains 15 residues. V gave up 0 bases and J gave up 7 bases, with 13 bases separating them. Written as DNA, the CDR3 is TGTGCCAGCAGTTTATCCTCTAACAAATTGAATGAGCAGTTCTTC. Protein sequence: CASSLSSNKLNEQFF.